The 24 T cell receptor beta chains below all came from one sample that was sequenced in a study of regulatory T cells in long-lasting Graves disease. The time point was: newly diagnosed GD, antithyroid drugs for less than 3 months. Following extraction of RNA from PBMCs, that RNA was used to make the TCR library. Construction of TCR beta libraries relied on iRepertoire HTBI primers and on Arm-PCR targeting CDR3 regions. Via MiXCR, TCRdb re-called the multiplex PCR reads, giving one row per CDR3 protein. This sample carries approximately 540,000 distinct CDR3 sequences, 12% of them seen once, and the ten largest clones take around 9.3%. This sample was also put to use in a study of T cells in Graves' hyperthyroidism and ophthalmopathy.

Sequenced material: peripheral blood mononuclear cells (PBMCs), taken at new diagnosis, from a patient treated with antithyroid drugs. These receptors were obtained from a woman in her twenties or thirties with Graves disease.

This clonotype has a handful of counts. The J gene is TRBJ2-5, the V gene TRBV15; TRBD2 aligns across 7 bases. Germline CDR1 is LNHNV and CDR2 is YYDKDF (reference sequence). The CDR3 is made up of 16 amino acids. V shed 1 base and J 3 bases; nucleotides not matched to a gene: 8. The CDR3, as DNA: TGTGCCACCAGCAGAGCGCTCGGGACTAAAAAAGAGACCCAGTACTTC. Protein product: CATSRALGTKKETQYF.

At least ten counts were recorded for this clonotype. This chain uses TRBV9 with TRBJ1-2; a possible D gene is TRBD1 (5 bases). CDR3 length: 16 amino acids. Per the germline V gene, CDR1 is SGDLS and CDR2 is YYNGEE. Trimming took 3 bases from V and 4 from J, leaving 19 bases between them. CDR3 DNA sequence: TGTGCCAGCAGCGACCGTCGGGGCGGCCAATCCTATGGCTACACCTTC. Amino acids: CASSDRRGGQSYGYTF.

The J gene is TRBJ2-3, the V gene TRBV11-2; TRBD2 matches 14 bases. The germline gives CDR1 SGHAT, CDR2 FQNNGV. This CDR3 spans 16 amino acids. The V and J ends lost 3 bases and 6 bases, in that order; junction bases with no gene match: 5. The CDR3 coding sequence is TGTGCCAGCAGCTTGGGGACTAGCGGGAGAGCGGATACGCAGTATTTT. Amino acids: CASSLGTSGRADTQYF. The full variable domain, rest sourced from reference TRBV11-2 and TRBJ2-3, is EAGVAQSPRYKIIEKRQSVAFWCNPISGHATLYWYQQILGQGPKLLIQFQNNGVVDDSQLPKDRFSAERLKGVDSTLKIQPAKLEDSAVYLCASSLGTSGRADTQYFGPGTRLTVL.

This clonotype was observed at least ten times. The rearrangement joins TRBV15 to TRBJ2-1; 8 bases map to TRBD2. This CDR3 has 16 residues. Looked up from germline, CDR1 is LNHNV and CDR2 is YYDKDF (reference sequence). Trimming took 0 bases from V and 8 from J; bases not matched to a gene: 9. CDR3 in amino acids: CATSRDVGGRKDEQFF. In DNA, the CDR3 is TGTGCCACCAGCAGAGATGTTGGCGGGAGGAAAGATGAGCAGTTCTTC.

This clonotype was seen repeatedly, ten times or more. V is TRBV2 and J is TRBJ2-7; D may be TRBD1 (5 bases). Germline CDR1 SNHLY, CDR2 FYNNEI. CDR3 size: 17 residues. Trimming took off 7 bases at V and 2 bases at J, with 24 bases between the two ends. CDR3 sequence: CASMGPLDTSRTYEQYF. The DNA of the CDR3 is TGTGCCAGCATGGGGCCTCTCGACACATCACGGACCTACGAGCAGTACTTC. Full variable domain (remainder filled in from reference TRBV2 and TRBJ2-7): EPEVTQTPSHQVTQMGQEVILRCVPISNHLYFYWYRQILGQKVEFLVSFYNNEISEKSEIFDDQFSVERPDGSNFTLKIRSTKLEDSAMYFCASMGPLDTSRTYEQYFGPGTRLTVT.

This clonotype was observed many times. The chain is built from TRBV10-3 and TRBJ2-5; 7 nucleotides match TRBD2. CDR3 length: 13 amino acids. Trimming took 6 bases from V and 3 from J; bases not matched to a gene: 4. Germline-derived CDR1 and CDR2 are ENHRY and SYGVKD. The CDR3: CAISPSGEETQYF. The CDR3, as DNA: TGTGCCATCAGCCCTAGCGGCGAAGAGACCCAGTACTTC.

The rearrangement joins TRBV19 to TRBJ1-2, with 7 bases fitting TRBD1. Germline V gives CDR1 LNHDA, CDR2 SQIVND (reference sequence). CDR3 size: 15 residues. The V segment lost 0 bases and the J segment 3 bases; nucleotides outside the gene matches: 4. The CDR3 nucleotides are TGTGCCAGTAGTATAGATCCCGGGACAGACTATGGCTACACCTTC. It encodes CASSIDPGTDYGYTF.

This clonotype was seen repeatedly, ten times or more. In nucleotides, the CDR3 is TGTGCCAGCTCACATGACAGGGGCGAATACGAGCAGTACTTC. As protein: CASSHDRGEYEQYF. V is TRBV18 and J is TRBJ2-7; the match to TRBD1 covers 8 bases. Looked up from germline, CDR1 is KGHSH and CDR2 is LQKENI. The CDR3 is 14 amino acids. Trimming at V came to 4 bases and at J to 4 bases, leaving 6 bases not matched to a gene.

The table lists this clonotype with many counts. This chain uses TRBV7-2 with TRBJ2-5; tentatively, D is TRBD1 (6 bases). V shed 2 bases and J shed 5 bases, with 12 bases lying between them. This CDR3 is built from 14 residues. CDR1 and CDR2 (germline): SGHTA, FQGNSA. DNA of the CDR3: TGTGCCAGCAGCTTACAAACAGGGTGGGAGACCCAGTACTTC. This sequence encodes CASSLQTGWETQYF. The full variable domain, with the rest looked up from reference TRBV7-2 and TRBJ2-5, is GAGVSQSPSNKVTEKGKDVELRCDPISGHTALYWYRQSLGQGLEFLIYFQGNSAPDKSGLPSDRFSAERTGGSVSTLTIQRTQQEDSAVYLCASSLQTGWETQYFGPGTRLLVL.

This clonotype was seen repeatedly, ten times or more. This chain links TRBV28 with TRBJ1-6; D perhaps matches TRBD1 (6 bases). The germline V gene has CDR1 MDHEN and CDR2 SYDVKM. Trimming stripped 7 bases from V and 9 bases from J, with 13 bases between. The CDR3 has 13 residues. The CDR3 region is CASTGQTISPLHF. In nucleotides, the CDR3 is TGTGCCAGCACTGGACAGACGATTTCACCCCTCCACTTT.

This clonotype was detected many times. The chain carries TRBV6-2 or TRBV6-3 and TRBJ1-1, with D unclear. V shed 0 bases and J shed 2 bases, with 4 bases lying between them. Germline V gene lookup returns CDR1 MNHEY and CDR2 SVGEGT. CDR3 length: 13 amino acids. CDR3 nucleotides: TGTGCCAGCAGTTACTCGGACAACACTGAAGCTTTCTTT. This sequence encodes CASSYSDNTEAFF.

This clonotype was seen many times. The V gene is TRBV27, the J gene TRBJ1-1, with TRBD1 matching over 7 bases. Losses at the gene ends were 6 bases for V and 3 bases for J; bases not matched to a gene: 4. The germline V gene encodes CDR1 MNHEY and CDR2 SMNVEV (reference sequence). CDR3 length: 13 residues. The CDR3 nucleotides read TGTGCCAGCAGCATCGACAGGGACACTGAAGCTTTCTTT. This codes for CASSIDRDTEAFF.

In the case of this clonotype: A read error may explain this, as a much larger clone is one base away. CDR3: CASSGTGGGNTDAFF. In nucleotides, the CDR3 is TGCGCCAGCAGTGGGACAGGGGGAGGAAACACTGATGCTTTCTTT. This chain connects TRBV4-1 to TRBJ1-1, with 11 bases lining up with TRBD1. Germline values: CDR1 MGHRA, CDR2 YSYEKL. CDR3 length: 15 residues.

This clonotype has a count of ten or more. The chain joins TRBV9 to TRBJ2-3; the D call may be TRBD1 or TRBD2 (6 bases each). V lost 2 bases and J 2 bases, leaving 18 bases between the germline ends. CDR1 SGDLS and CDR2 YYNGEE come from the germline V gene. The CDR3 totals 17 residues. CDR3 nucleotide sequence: TGTGCCAGCAGCGTTTCTCCAGGGGCGGGGTACACAGATACGCAGTATTTT. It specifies CASSVSPGAGYTDTQYF.

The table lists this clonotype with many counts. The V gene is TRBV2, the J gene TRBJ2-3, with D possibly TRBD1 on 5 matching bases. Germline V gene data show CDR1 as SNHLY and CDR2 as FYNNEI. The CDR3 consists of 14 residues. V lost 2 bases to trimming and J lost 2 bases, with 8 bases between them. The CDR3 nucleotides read TGTGCCAGCAGTGAATCAGGGCCCACAGATACGCAGTATTTT. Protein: CASSESGPTDTQYF.

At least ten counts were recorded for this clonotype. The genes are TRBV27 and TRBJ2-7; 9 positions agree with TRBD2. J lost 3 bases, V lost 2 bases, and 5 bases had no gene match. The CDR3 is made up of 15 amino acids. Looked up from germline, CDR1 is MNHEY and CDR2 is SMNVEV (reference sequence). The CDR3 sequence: CASSLAGGVGYEQYF. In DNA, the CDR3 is TGTGCCAGCAGTTTAGCGGGAGGGGTTGGCTACGAGCAGTACTTC.

The CDR3 DNA follows: TGTGCCACCAGCAGAGACCCTGGGACATTCTATGGCTACACCTTC. Encoded protein: CATSRDPGTFYGYTF. The chain uses TRBV15 and TRBJ1-2; D possibly corresponds to TRBD1 (6 bases). With 0 bases removed from V and 4 bases from J, the gap between germline ends came to 12 bases. CDR1 is LNHNV and CDR2 is YYDKDF in the germline V gene (reference sequence). The CDR3 contains 15 residues. Based on the CDR3 plus reference TRBV15 and TRBJ1-2, the full variable domain is DAMVIQNPRYQVTQFGKPVTLSCSQTLNHNVMYWYQQKSSQAPKLLFHYYDKDFNNEADTPDNFQSRRPNTSFCFLDIRSPGLGDTAMYLCATSRDPGTFYGYTFGSGTRLTVV.

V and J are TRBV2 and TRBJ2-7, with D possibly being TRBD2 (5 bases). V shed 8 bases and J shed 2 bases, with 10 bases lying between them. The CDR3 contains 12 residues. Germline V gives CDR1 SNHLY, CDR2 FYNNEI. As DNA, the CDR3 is TGTGCCAGCCGCCGGGAAACCTACGAGCAGTACTTC. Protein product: CASRRETYEQYF.

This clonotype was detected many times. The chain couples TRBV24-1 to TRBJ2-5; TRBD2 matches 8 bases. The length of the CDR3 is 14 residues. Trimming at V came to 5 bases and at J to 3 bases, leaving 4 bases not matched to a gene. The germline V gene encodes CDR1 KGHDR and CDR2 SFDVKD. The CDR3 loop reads CATSGRGGKETQYF. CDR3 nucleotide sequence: TGTGCCACCAGTGGTCGGGGGGGAAAAGAGACCCAGTACTTC.

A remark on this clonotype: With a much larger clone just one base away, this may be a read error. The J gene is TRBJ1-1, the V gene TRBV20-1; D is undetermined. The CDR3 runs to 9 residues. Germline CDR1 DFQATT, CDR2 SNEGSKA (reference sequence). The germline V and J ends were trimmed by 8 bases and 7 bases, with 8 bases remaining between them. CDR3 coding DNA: TGCAGTACTATAGGTGAAGCTTTCTTT. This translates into CSTIGEAFF.

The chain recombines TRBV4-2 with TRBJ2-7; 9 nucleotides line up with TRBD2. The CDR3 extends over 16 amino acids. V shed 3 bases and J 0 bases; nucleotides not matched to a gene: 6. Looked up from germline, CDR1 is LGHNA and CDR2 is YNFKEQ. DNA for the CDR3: TGTGCCAGCAGCCAGGCCAGCGGGAGGCCCTCCTACGAGCAGTACTTC. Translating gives CASSQASGRPSYEQYF.

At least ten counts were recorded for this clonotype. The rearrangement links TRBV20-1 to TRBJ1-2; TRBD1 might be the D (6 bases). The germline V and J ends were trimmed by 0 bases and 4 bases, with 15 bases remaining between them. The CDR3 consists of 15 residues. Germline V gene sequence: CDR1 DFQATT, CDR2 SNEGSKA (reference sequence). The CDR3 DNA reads TGCAGTGCTAGAGACCCCTCACAGGGAGCCTATGGCTACACCTTC. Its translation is CSARDPSQGAYGYTF.

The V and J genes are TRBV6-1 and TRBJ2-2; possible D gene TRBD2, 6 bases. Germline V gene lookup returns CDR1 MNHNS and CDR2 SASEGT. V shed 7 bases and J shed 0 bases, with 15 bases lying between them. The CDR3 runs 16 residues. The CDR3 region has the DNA TGTGCCAGCAAACTTTATGCGGGAACGAACACCGGGGAGCTGTTTTTT. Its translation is CASKLYAGTNTGELFF.

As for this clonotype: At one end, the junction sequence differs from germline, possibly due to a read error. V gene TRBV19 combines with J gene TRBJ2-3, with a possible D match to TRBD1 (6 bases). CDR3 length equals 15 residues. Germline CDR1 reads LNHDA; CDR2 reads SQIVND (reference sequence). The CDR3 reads CASRTGWLSTDTQYF. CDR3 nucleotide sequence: TGTGCCAGTAGAACAGGGTGGCTTAGCACCGATACGCAGTATTTT.